This T cell receptor (beta chain) was sequenced for a study of blood T cell repertoires in COVID-19. Measured with immunoSEQ multiplex PCR; TCRdb has only the in-frame clones, and not every one. Of around 100,000 clones listed, 70% to 90% are singletons. The CDR3 consists of 13 residues. Germline trimming cut 8 bases from V and 6 bases from J; bases unmatched to any gene: 10. The clonotype originates from a human donor in a cohort sampled during active COVID-19. V and J are TRBV12-3 or TRBV12-4 and TRBJ2-7; 7 bases agree with TRBD2. The sequenced material came from peripheral blood. The CDR3 DNA is TGTGCCAGCTCGGGGCTAGCGGAATCCGAGCAGTACTTC. Translated, it gives CASSGLAESEQYF.